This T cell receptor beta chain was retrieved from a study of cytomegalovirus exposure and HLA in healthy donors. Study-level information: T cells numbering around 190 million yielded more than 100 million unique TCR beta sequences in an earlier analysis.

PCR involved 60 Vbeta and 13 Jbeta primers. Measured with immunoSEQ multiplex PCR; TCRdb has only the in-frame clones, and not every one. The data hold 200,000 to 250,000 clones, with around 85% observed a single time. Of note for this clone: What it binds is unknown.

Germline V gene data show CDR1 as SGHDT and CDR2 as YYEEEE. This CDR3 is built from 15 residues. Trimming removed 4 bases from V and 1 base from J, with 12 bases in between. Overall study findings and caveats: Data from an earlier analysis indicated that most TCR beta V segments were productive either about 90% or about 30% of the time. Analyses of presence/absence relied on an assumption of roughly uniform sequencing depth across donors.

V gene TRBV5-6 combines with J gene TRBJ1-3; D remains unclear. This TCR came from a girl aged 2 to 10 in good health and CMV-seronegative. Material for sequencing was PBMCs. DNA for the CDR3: TGTGCCAGCAGCGCCTTAAGAGGGTCTGGAAACACCATATATTTT. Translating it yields CASSALRGSGNTIYF.